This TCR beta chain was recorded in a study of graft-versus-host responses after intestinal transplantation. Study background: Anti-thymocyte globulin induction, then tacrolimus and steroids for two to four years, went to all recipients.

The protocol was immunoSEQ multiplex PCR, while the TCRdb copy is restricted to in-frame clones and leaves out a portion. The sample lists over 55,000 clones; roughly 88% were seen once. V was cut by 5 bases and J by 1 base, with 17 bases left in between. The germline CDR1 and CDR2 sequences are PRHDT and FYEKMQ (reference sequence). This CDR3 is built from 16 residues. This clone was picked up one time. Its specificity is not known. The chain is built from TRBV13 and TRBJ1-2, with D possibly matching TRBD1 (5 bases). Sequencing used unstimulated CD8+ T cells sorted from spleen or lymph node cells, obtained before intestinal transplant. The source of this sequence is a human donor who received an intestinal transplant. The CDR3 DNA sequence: TGTGCCAGCAGCCCCCCCGGGGGGGGACTTAACTATGGCTACACCTTC. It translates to CASSPPGGGLNYGYTF.